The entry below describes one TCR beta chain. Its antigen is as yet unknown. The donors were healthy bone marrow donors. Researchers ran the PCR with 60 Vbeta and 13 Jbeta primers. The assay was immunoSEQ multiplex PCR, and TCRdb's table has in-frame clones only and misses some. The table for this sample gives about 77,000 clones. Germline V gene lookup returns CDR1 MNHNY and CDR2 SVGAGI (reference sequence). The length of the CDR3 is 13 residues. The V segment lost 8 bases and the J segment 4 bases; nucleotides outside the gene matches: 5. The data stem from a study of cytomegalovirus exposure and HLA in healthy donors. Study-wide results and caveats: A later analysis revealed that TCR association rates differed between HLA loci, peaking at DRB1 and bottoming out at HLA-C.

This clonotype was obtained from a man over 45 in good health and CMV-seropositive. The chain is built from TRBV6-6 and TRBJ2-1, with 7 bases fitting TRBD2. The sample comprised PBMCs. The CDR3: CASRAGVYNEQFF. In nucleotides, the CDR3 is TGTGCCAGCCGGGCGGGGGTTTACAATGAGCAGTTCTTC.